This T cell receptor beta chain was documented in a study of technical replicates of blood from a few donors. Using immunoSEQ multiplex PCR, the repertoire was profiled, and TCRdb retains in-frame clones only, with some absent. The repertoire holds fewer than 90,000 clones, 90% to 95% seen once, with around 0.24% in the top ten. The germline V gene has CDR1 SGHVS and CDR2 FNYEAQ. V lost 2 bases to trimming and J lost 1 base, with 11 bases between them. This CDR3 contains 15 residues. The receptor was isolated from a human donor in good health. Sequences were obtained from T cells isolated from PBMCs. This chain connects TRBV7-6 to TRBJ1-1; D uncertain. CDR3 sequence: CASSLKLAENTEAFF. The DNA of the CDR3 is TGTGCCAGCAGCTTAAAGTTGGCAGAGAACACTGAAGCTTTCTTT.